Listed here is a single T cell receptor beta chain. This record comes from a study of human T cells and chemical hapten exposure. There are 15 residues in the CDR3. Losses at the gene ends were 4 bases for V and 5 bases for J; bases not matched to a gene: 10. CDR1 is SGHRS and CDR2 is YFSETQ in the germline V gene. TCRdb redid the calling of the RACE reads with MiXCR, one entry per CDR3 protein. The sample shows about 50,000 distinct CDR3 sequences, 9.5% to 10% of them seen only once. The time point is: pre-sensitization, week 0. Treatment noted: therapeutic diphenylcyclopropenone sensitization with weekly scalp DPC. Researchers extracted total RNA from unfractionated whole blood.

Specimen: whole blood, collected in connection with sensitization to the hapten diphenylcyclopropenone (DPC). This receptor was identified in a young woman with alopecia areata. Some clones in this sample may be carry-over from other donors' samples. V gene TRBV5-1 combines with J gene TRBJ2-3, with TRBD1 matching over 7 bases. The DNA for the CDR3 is TGCGCCAGCAGCCTGAGGACAGGTCCCGGAGATACGCAGTATTTT. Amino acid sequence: CASSLRTGPGDTQYF.